A selection of T cell receptor beta chains follows, all from one sample in a study of metastatic and nonmetastatic thyroid tumors. Through MiXCR, TCRdb re-clonotyped the PCR reads. The data hold almost 85,000 clones, with approximately 12% observed a single time. Sequencing was done on a sample of tumor tissue. These receptors all stem from a female donor with papillary thyroid cancer or a benign thyroid nodule (not recorded which). Some clones in this sample may be carry-over from other donors' samples. The CDR3 runs from the conserved cysteine through the conserved F or W. The order of the fields is V gene, J gene, clone size, D gene, CDR3 DNA, CDR3 protein. The D gene is left open where the match is weak. A clone size is listed for some rows: how often the clone was seen (once, few, many), or a class if it is expanded.

V gene: TRBV6-5; J gene: TRBJ2-3; clone size: many; D gene: .; CDR3 DNA: TGTGCCAGCAGTTACACAGGTCAGGACACAGATACGCAGTATTTT; CDR3 protein: CASSYTGQDTDTQYF
V gene: TRBV18; J gene: TRBJ1-1; clone size: many; D gene: .; CDR3 DNA: TGTGCCAGCTCACCACTCTCGGGAGCTGAAGCTTTCTTT; CDR3 protein: CASSPLSGAEAFF
V gene: TRBV7-9; J gene: TRBJ2-4; clone size: .; D gene: .; CDR3 DNA: TGTGCCAGCAATCTACCCCTCCCGGGATTC; CDR3 protein: CASNLPLPGF
V gene: TRBV5-1; J gene: TRBJ1-6; clone size: many; D gene: TRBD1; CDR3 DNA: TGCGCCAGCAGCTTGAGGCAGATAACAGGGGACTCACCCCTCCACTTT; CDR3 protein: CASSLRQITGDSPLHF
V gene: TRBV6-5; J gene: TRBJ1-2; clone size: many; D gene: .; CDR3 DNA: TGTGCCAGCAGTTCGCTCAGGCGGGGGAATGGCTACACCTTC; CDR3 protein: CASSSLRRGNGYTF
V gene: TRBV6-1; J gene: TRBJ1-1; clone size: many; D gene: .; CDR3 DNA: TGTGCCAGCACCATTAACGCGCGGAACACTGAAGCTTTCTTT; CDR3 protein: CASTINARNTEAFF
V gene: TRBV27; J gene: TRBJ2-3; clone size: many; D gene: .; CDR3 DNA: TGTGCCAGCAGTGATACTAACAGGAACACAGATACGCAGTATTTT; CDR3 protein: CASSDTNRNTDTQYF
V gene: TRBV5-1; J gene: TRBJ2-5; clone size: many; D gene: .; CDR3 DNA: TGCGCCAGCAGCAGTGGGACTCACGGTCAAGAGACCCAGTACTTC; CDR3 protein: CASSSGTHGQETQYF
V gene: TRBV5-1; J gene: TRBJ2-5; clone size: many; D gene: .; CDR3 DNA: TGCGCCAGCAGCGGGGCAAATAGACCCCAAGAGACCCAGTACTTC; CDR3 protein: CASSGANRPQETQYF
V gene: TRBV28; J gene: TRBJ1-2; clone size: many; D gene: TRBD1; CDR3 DNA: TGTGCCAGCAGTTCGGGACAGGGGAACTATGGCTACACCTTC; CDR3 protein: CASSSGQGNYGYTF
V gene: TRBV20-1; J gene: TRBJ2-5; clone size: many; D gene: .; CDR3 DNA: TGCAGTGCTAGAGTTTCTTCGGGAGAGACCCAGTACTTC; CDR3 protein: CSARVSSGETQYF
V gene: TRBV11-2; J gene: TRBJ2-1; clone size: once; D gene: .; CDR3 DNA: TGCGCCAGCAGCTTAGATGGGGGCTCGTGGTTCAATGATCAGTTCTTC; CDR3 protein: CASSLDGGSWFNDQFF